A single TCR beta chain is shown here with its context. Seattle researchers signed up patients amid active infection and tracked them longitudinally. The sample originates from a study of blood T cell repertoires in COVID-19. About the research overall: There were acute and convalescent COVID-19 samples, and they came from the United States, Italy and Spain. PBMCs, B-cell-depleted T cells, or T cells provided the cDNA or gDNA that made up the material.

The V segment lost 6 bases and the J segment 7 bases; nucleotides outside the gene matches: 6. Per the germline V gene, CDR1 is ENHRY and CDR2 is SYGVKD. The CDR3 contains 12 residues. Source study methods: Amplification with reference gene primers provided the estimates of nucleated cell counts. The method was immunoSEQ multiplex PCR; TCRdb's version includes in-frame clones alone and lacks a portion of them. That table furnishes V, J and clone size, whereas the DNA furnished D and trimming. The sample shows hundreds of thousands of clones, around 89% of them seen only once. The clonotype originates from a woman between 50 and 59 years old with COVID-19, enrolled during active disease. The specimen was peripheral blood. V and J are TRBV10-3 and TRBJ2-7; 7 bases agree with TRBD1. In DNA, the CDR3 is TGTGCCATCAGGGGGACAGCTGAAGAGCAGTACTTC. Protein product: CAIRGTAEEQYF.